Only one count was recorded for the clone carrying this TCR beta chain. This specimen belongs to a study of blood T cell repertoires in COVID-19. Study in general: Whether acute or convalescent, the COVID-19 samples came from the United States, Italy and Spain. T cells, B-cell-depleted T cells, or PBMCs supplied cDNA or gDNA.

TCRdb's table, derived via immunoSEQ multiplex PCR, lists solely in-frame clones and lacks some. Among about 440,000 clones listed, 75% to 90% were seen once. V was clipped by 1 base and J by 3 bases; unmatched bases: 7. The CDR3 is made up of 18 amino acids. Germline V lookup: CDR1 SGHTA, CDR2 FQGNSA. The sequence was collected from a woman in her 30s with acute or convalescent COVID-19. The sequenced material came from peripheral blood. The gene calls are TRBV7-2 and TRBJ2-3; 13 bases are shared with TRBD2. This chain's CDR3 is CASSLGLAGGGETDTQYF. The CDR3 nucleotides are TGTGCCAGCAGCTTAGGACTAGCGGGGGGAGGGGAAACAGATACGCAGTATTTT.